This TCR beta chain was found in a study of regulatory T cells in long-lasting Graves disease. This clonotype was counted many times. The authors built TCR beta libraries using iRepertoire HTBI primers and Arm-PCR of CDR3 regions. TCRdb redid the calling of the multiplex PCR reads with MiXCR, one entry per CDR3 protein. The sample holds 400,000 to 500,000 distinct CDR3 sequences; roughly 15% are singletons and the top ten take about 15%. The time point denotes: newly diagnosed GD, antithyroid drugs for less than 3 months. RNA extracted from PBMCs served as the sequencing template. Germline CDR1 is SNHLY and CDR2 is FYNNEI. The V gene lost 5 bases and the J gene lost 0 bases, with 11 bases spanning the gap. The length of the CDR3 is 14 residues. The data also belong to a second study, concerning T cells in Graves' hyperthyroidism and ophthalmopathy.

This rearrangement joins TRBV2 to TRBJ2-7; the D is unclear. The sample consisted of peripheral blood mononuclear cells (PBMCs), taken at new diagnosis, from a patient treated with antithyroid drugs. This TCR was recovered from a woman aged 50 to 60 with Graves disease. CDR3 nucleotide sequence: TGTGCCAGCAGTTCCTGGGCGAGCTCCTACGAGCAGTACTTC. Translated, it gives CASSSWASSYEQYF. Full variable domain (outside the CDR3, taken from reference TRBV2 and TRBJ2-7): EPEVTQTPSHQVTQMGQEVILRCVPISNHLYFYWYRQILGQKVEFLVSFYNNEISEKSEIFDDQFSVERPDGSNFTLKIRSTKLEDSAMYFCASSSWASSYEQYFGPGTRLTVT.